Shown below are 27 T cell receptor beta chains from a single sample sequenced in a study of radiotherapy plus CTLA-4 blockade in lung cancer. Profiled with immunoSEQ multiplex PCR; TCRdb holds only in-frame clones, not every one. The table includes about 35,000 clones, around 85% detected once. The starting material was peripheral blood, obtained from a patient treated with radiotherapy plus ipilimumab. These receptors were obtained from a human donor with non-small cell lung cancer who had stable disease on radiotherapy plus ipilimumab.

This clone was detected only once. The V and J genes are TRBV10-2 and TRBJ2-7; 11 positions match TRBD1. The length of the CDR3 is 15 residues. Germline CDR1 reads WSHSY; CDR2 reads SAAADI. The V segment lost 7 bases and the J segment 5 bases; nucleotides outside the gene matches: 10. CDR3 sequence: CASTQPGQGDHEQYF. CDR3 sequence (DNA): TGCGCCAGCACCCAACCGGGACAGGGGGATCACGAGCAGTACTTC.

This CDR3 is CASVKGPGGRAYEQYF. CDR3 nucleotides: TGTGCCAGCGTAAAAGGACCTGGCGGGAGGGCTTACGAGCAGTACTTC. The V call is TRBV2, the J call TRBJ2-7; TRBD2 agrees at 9 bases. The CDR3 loop spans 16 amino acids. Germline CDR1 and CDR2: SNHLY and FYNNEI. Trimming cost V 8 bases and J 4 bases; bases outside gene matches: 15.

The chain uses TRBV7-9 and TRBJ2-3, with 10 bases fitting TRBD2. CDR1 and CDR2 (germline): SEHNR, FQNEAQ (reference sequence). V shed 4 bases and J 1 base; nucleotides not matched to a gene: 8. The CDR3 is made up of 17 amino acids. The CDR3, as DNA: TGTGCCAGCAGCTCCAGGAGAAGCGGGAGGGGCACAGATACGCAGTATTTT. Amino acids: CASSSRRSGRGTDTQYF.

The V gene is TRBV7-9, the J gene TRBJ2-1, with TRBD2 matching over 13 bases. CDR3 size: 16 residues. J lost 9 bases, V lost 5 bases, and 10 bases had no gene match. Germline V gene sequence: CDR1 SEHNR, CDR2 FQNEAQ (reference sequence). In DNA form, the CDR3 reads TGTGCCAGCAGCGCTCGGACTAGCGGGAGCTCGGGTGAGCAGTTCTTC. It is translated as CASSARTSGSSGEQFF.

A single count supports this clone. The rearrangement joins TRBV29-1 to TRBJ2-7; possibly TRBD2 for D (6 bases). The germline gives CDR1 SQVTM, CDR2 ANQGSEA. V dropped 0 bases and J dropped 5 bases, with 8 bases sitting between them. The CDR3 sequence is 12 residues long. DNA of the CDR3: TGCAGCGTTGAAGAAGGAGGGGACGAGCAGTACTTC. Amino acid sequence: CSVEEGGDEQYF.

This clone was counted only a few times. This sequence joins TRBV6-1 and TRBJ1-2; D is unresolved. Trimming pared 2 bases from V and 4 bases from J, leaving 11 bases between. The CDR3 contains 14 residues. The V gene's germline CDR1 is MNHNS and CDR2 SASEGT. CDR3 sequence reads: CASSEQAAFYGYTF. The CDR3, as DNA: TGTGCCAGCAGTGAACAAGCGGCATTCTATGGCTACACCTTC.

The chain carries TRBV28 and TRBJ2-7, with D possibly TRBD2 on 5 matching bases. The CDR3 consists of 15 residues. CDR1 is MDHEN, CDR2 SYDVKM, per germline. The V gene lost 5 bases and the J gene lost 2 bases, with 16 bases spanning the gap. CDR3 sequence: CASSPPGGWAYEQYF. The DNA for the CDR3 is TGTGCCAGCAGTCCCCCTGGAGGCTGGGCCTACGAGCAGTACTTC.

V usage is TRBV2 and J usage is TRBJ2-5; maybe TRBD2 (5 bases). CDR1 is SNHLY and CDR2 is FYNNEI in the germline V gene. Trimming pared 4 bases from V and 2 bases from J, leaving 14 bases between. The CDR3 runs 15 residues. CDR3 DNA: TGTGCCAGCAGTGCGTGGCGGGCCAGACAAGAGACCCAGTACTTC. It is translated as CASSAWRARQETQYF.

In its sample, this clone was seen once. The chain uses TRBV7-6 and TRBJ1-2; D might be TRBD1 (5 bases). Germline CDR1 reads SGHVS; CDR2 reads FNYEAQ. The CDR3 contains 16 residues. Trimming took off 1 base at V and 7 bases at J, with 19 bases between the two ends. In DNA form, the CDR3 reads TGTGCCAGCAGCTTAGGGGGCTGGGGATCTACCCGTGGCTACACCTTC. It specifies CASSLGGWGSTRGYTF.

The rearrangement joins TRBV29-1 to TRBJ1-1; no firm D call. Germline V gene data show CDR1 as SQVTM and CDR2 as ANQGSEA. CDR3 size: 13 residues. The V end was cut by 4 bases, the J end by 3 bases, with 12 bases between. DNA of the CDR3: TGCAGCGTTGGAGAGGGTGACTACACTGAAGCTTTCTTT. Encoded protein: CSVGEGDYTEAFF.

This rearrangement joins TRBV14 to TRBJ2-7, with 8 bases lining up with TRBD1. This CDR3 is built from 15 residues. CDR1 and CDR2 (germline): SGHDN, FVKESK. The J segment lost 6 bases and the V segment lost 1 base, leaving 8 bases of the junction unmatched. CDR3 DNA: TGTGCCAGCAGCCAAGGGACAGGGCGAATTTTCGAGCAGTACTTC. Its protein product is CASSQGTGRIFEQYF. The variable domain in full, completed from reference TRBV14 and TRBJ2-7, reads EAGVTQFPSHSVIEKGQTVTLRCDPISGHDNLYWYRRVMGKEIKFLLHFVKESKQDESGMPNNRFLAERTGGTYSTLKVQPAELEDSGVYFCASSQGTGRIFEQYFGPGTRLTVT.

The chain recombines TRBV28 with TRBJ2-7; 8 nucleotides line up with TRBD2. The CDR3 runs to 16 residues. V was pared by 3 bases and J by 5 bases, with 12 bases of the junction left unmatched. The V gene's germline CDR1 is MDHEN and CDR2 SYDVKM. Here the CDR3 reads CASSFYTSGRSHEQYF. Written as DNA, the CDR3 is TGTGCCAGCAGTTTCTACACTAGCGGCCGGAGCCACGAGCAGTACTTC. Drawing the rest from reference TRBV28 and TRBJ2-7, the complete variable domain is DVKVTQSSRYLVKRTGEKVFLECVQDMDHENMFWYRQDPGLGLRLIYFSYDVKMKEKGDIPEGYSVSREKKERFSLILESASTNQTSMYLCASSFYTSGRSHEQYFGPGTRLTVT.

J is TRBJ1-1 and V is TRBV30; tentatively, D is TRBD1 (6 bases). The V end was cut by 4 bases, the J end by 6 bases, with 15 bases between. CDR1 and CDR2 from the germline V gene are GTSNPN and SVGIG (reference sequence). There are 13 residues in the CDR3. CDR3 sequence (DNA): TGTGCCTGGACCCGAGGGGGGGGCGCTGAAGCTTTCTTT. It encodes CAWTRGGGAEAFF. Drawing the rest from reference TRBV30 and TRBJ1-1, the complete variable domain is SQTIHQWPATLVQPVGSPLSLECTVEGTSNPNLYWYRQAAGRGLQLLFYSVGIGQISSEVPQNLSASRPQDRQFILSSKKLLLSDSGFYLCAWTRGGGAEAFFGQGTRLTVV.

This clone appeared a few times. V gene TRBV5-8 combines with J gene TRBJ1-1; 8 bases align to TRBD1. Germline V gene lookup returns CDR1 SGHTS and CDR2 YDEGEE. The CDR3 sequence is 13 residues long. J was trimmed by 3 bases and V by 4 bases; bases with no gene match: 2. The DNA of the CDR3 is TGTGCCAGCAGCCCGGACAGGGACACTGAAGCTTTCTTT. Its translation is CASSPDRDTEAFF.

CDR3 loop: CASSVTTGELFF. In DNA, the CDR3 is TGTGCCAGCAGCGTAACTACCGGGGAGCTGTTTTTT. The chain carries TRBV9 and TRBJ2-2, with unresolved D. Germline lookup yields CDR1 SGDLS and CDR2 YYNGEE. The length of the CDR3 is 12 residues. Trimming cost V 1 base and J 5 bases, with 3 bases left between them.

This rearrangement joins TRBV4-3 to TRBJ2-7; D is perhaps TRBD2 (5 bases). In germline, CDR1 is LGHNA, CDR2 YSLEER. Trimming pared 0 bases from V and 3 bases from J, leaving 15 bases between. This CDR3 is 16 amino acids long. CDR3 bases: TGCGCCAGCAGCCAAGATGCGGGCCTTCTTTTCTACGAGCAGTACTTC. This translates into CASSQDAGLLFYEQYF.

V and J are TRBV18 and TRBJ1-4, with D unclear. Per the germline V gene, CDR1 is KGHSH and CDR2 is LQKENI. Deletions cut 6 bases from V and 15 bases from J, with 26 bases between. The CDR3 has 15 amino acids. CDR3: CASSEVMEAALGLFF. The CDR3 coding sequence is TGTGCCAGCTCGGAGGTAATGGAGGCAGCCCTGGGGTTGTTTTTT.

The chain carries TRBV19 and TRBJ2-1; 10 bases are shared with TRBD1. The CDR3 is made up of 15 amino acids. Germline CDR1 is LNHDA and CDR2 is SQIVND (reference sequence). The J segment lost 2 bases and the V segment lost 6 bases, leaving 4 bases of the junction unmatched. CDR3 DNA: TGTGCCAGTAGCGGACAGGGGGGGACCTACAATGAGCAGTTCTTC. Its translation is CASSGQGGTYNEQFF.

This chain uses TRBV6-5 with TRBJ2-7; 9 bases align to TRBD1. The germline V gene has CDR1 MNHEY and CDR2 SVGAGI. The ends lost 2 bases at V and 3 bases at J; junction bases unmatched: 2. CDR3 length equals 14 residues. This CDR3 reads CASSYTGGNYEQYF. The DNA for the CDR3 is TGTGCCAGCAGTTACACAGGGGGCAACTACGAGCAGTACTTC.

This chain uses TRBV5-1 with TRBJ2-7, with D maybe TRBD1 (6 bases). V was clipped by 0 bases and J by 3 bases, with 16 bases between them. Germline V lookup: CDR1 SGHRS, CDR2 YFSETQ. This CDR3 region has 16 residues. CDR3 loop: CASSLDAQGSLYEQYF. As DNA, the CDR3 is TGCGCCAGCAGCTTGGACGCGCAGGGGTCCCTCTACGAGCAGTACTTC.

To note about this clone: An end of the junction differs from the germline gene, which may be a read error. The genes are TRBV2 and TRBJ2-1; D may be TRBD2 (5 bases). This CDR3 has 16 amino acids. Per germline, CDR1 SNHLY and CDR2 FYNNEI. The CDR3 protein is CASSEEQTDDYNAQFF. The CDR3 DNA is TGTGCCAGCAGTGAAGAACAGACTGATGACTACAATGCGCAGTTCTTC.

V and J are TRBV7-2 and TRBJ2-1; D ambiguous. V was trimmed by 7 bases and J by 0 bases, leaving 10 bases between them. The germline V gene encodes CDR1 SGHTA and CDR2 FQGNSA. The CDR3 runs to 14 residues. CDR3 coding DNA: TGTGCCAGCACCCTTGACATCTCCTACAATGAGCAGTTCTTC. Translating gives CASTLDISYNEQFF. The whole variable domain, filled in from reference TRBV7-2 and TRBJ2-1, reads GAGVSQSPSNKVTEKGKDVELRCDPISGHTALYWYRQSLGQGLEFLIYFQGNSAPDKSGLPSDRFSAERTGGSVSTLTIQRTQQEDSAVYLCASTLDISYNEQFFGPGTRLTVL.

Concerning this clone itself: In this CDR3 the conserved last residue, phenylalanine or tryptophan, is missing, so a read error is likely. V usage is TRBV5-5 and J usage is TRBJ2-3; D unresolved. This CDR3 region has 15 residues. V was shortened by 4 bases and J by 2 bases, with 14 bases between the two germline ends. The germline gives CDR1 SGHKS, CDR2 YYEKEE (reference sequence). CDR3 residues: CASSANPGSTDTQYL. Written as DNA, the CDR3 is TGTGCCAGCAGCGCAAACCCCGGCTCCACAGATACGCAGTATCTT.

As regards this clone: The same CDR3 also results from other DNA sequences found in this sample. The V gene is TRBV19, the J gene TRBJ2-5; 8 bases map to TRBD2. The germline CDR1 and CDR2 sequences are LNHDA and SQIVND (reference sequence). V shed 1 base, J shed 1 base, and the junction held 2 bases outside the gene matches. The CDR3 length is 15 residues. This chain's CDR3 is CASSIVAGLQETQYF. The CDR3 DNA reads TGTGCCAGTAGTATAGTAGCGGGACTCCAAGAGACCCAGTACTTC.

This chain joins TRBV19 and TRBJ2-7, with 8 bases that match TRBD1. With V trimmed by 6 bases and J by 5 bases, 9 bases remained unmatched. The CDR3 runs 14 residues. From germline, CDR1 is LNHDA and CDR2 SQIVND (reference sequence). The chain's CDR3 is CASSLPGGYDEQYF. The CDR3 nucleotides are TGTGCCAGTAGCCTACCAGGGGGCTACGACGAGCAGTACTTC.

The rearrangement uses TRBV9 and TRBJ2-1; 7 nucleotides match TRBD1. CDR3 length: 15 residues. Trimming at V came to 0 bases and at J to 2 bases, leaving 2 bases not matched to a gene. The germline CDR1 and CDR2 sequences are SGDLS and YYNGEE. CDR3 nucleotide sequence: TGTGCCAGCAGCGTAGCTACAGGGGCCTACAATGAGCAGTTCTTC. This sequence encodes CASSVATGAYNEQFF.

CDR3 bases: TGCGCCAGCAGCTACCTTGGGGGGACCTACACCTTC. Its protein product is CASSYLGGTYTF. V gene TRBV4-3 combines with J gene TRBJ1-2; maybe TRBD1 (5 bases). This CDR3 comprises 12 residues. V lost 5 bases and J lost 10, with 14 bases in between. CDR1 and CDR2 (germline): LGHNA, YSLEER.